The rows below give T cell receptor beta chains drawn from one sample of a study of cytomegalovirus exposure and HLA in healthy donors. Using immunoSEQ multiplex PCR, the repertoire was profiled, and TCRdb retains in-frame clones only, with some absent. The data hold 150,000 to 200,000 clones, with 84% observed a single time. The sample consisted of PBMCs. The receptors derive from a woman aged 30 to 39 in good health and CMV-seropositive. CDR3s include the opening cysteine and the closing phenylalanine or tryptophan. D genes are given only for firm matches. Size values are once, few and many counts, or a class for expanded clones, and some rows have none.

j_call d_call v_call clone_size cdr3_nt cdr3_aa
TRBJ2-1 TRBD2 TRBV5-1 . TGCGCCAGCAGCTTGGGTCTAGCGGGAAACAATGAGCAGTTCTTC CASSLGLAGNNEQFF
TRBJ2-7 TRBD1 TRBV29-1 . TGCAGCGTTGAAGTTTGGACAGGGAATTCCTCCTACGAGCAGTACTTC CSVEVWTGNSSYEQYF
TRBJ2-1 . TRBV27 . TGTGCCAGCAGTTTATGGGGCGGGCAGGGGGGAAATGAGCAGTTCTTC CASSLWGGQGGNEQFF
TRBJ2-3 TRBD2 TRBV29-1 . TGCAGCGCTAATAGCGGGTTGGGAACAGATACGCAGTATTTT CSANSGLGTDTQYF
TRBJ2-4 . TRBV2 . TGTGCCAGCAATTTCCGGGATGACATTCAGTACTTC CASNFRDDIQYF
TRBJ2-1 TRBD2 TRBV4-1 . TGCGCCAGCAGCGCAGCTAGCGGGAGGGATGAGCAGTTCTTC CASSAASGRDEQFF
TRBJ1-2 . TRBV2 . TGTGCCAGCAGCGCCCAGGACTATGGCTACACCTTC CASSAQDYGYTF
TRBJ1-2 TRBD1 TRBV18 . TGTGCCAGCTCGCGGTACGACAGGGGGGATGGCTACACCTTC CASSRYDRGDGYTF
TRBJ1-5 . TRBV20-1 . TGCAGTGCCGGTAGCAATCAGCCCCAGCATTTT CSAGSNQPQHF
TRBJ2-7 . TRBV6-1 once TGTGCCAGCAACAGAGTATCCTACGAGCAGTACTTC CASNRVSYEQYF
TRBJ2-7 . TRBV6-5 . TGTGCCAGCAGTTATTCGGGGAACTACGAGCAGTACTTC CASSYSGNYEQYF
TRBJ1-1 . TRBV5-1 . TGCGCCAGCAGCTTGGAACAGGCTGAAGCTTTCTTT CASSLEQAEAFF
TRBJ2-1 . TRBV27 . TGTGCCAGCAGTTTTGTTTGGGCCAACAATGAGCAGTTCTTC CASSFVWANNEQFF
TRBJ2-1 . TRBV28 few TGTGCCAGCAGCCCCATGAGTTTTGAGCAGTTCTTC CASSPMSFEQFF
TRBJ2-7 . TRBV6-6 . TGTGCCAGCAGTTCAGAATACTCCTACGAGCAGTACTTC CASSSEYSYEQYF
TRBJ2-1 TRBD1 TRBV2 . TGTGCCAGCAGTGAAGCAGGGGGCCGAGGGTCTGAGCAGTTCTTC CASSEAGGRGSEQFF
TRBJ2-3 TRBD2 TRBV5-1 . TGCGCCAGCAGCTTGGTTGTAGCGGGGAGCACAGATACGCAGTATTTT CASSLVVAGSTDTQYF
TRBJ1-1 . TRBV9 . TGTGCCAGCAGCGTTTTAGGCAGGGCGGACACTGAAGCTTTCTTT CASSVLGRADTEAFF
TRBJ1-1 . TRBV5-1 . TGCGCCAGCAGCCCTACGGGAACTGAAGCTTTCTTT CASSPTGTEAFF
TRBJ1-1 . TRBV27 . TGTGCCAGCAGTTTAAGTTGGCAGGGGAACACTGAAGCTTTCTTT CASSLSWQGNTEAFF
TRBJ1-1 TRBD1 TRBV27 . TGTGCCAGCAGTTCGGCAGGGGGAGCTTTCTTT CASSSAGGAFF
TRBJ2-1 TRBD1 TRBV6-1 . TGTGCCAGCAGTGTGACAGGGACGGTGGGCAATGAGCAGTTCTTC CASSVTGTVGNEQFF
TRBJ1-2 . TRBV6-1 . TGTGCCAGCAGTGCTCACCGCGACTATGGCTACACCTTC CASSAHRDYGYTF
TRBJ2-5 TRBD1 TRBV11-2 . TGTGCCAGCAGCTCCCCGGACAGGGGGATAGGGGCCCAGTACTTC CASSSPDRGIGAQYF
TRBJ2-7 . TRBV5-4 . TGTGCCAGCACCCAGAACAGGAAGGTCGACGAGCAGTACTTC CASTQNRKVDEQYF
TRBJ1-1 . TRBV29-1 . TGCAGCGTTGGCCCACAAGGGGGTGGGGTCACTGAAGCTTTCTTT CSVGPQGGGVTEAFF
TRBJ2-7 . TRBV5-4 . TGTGCCAGCAGCTTGTATCCCCCCTACGAGCAGTACTTC CASSLYPPYEQYF
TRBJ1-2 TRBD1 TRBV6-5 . TGTGCCAGCAGTTATCAGGGGGGCCCCAACTATGGCTACACCTTC CASSYQGGPNYGYTF
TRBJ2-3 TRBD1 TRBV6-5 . TGTGCCAGCAGTGAGACAGGGGGCGGAGATACGCAGTATTTT CASSETGGGDTQYF
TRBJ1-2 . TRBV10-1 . TGCGCCAGCAAGCCGCCTTTGGAGCATGCGGACAGTACAAAATGCTATGGCTACACCTTC CASKPPLEHADSTKCYGYTF
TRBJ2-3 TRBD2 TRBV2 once TGTGCCAGCATGGTGGGTAGCGGGAGTACAGATACGCAGTATTTT CASMVGSGSTDTQYF
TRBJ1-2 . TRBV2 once TGTGCCAGCAGTCGAACGGGCCTAGGGGCGGACTATGGCTACACCTTC CASSRTGLGADYGYTF
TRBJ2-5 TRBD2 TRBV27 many TGTGCCAGCAGTTCCAAGACTAGCGGGACCCAAGAGACCCAGTACTTC CASSSKTSGTQETQYF
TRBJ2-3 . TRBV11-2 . TGTGCCAGCAGCTTGATAAGACTACCAGATACGCAGTATTTT CASSLIRLPDTQYF
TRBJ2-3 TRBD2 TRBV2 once TGTGCCAGCGACAAAGCCCGCAGCGGGAGGGAAGATACGCAGTATTTT CASDKARSGREDTQYF
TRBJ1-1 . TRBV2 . TGTGCCAGCAGCATCTCTACTTTGAACACTGAAGCTTTCTTT CASSISTLNTEAFF
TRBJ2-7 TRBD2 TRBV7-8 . TGTGCCAGCAGCTTAGGTGGGACTATAGCCTACGAGCAGTACTTC CASSLGGTIAYEQYF
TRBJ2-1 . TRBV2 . TGTGCCAGCAGGGAGACTAGGAGACCGCAGTTCTTC CASRETRRPQFF
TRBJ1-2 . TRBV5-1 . TGCGCCAGCAGCTTGGGACCAGGCTCTAACTATGGCTACACCTTC CASSLGPGSNYGYTF
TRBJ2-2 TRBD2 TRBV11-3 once TGTGCCAGCAGCGTCGGACTAGCGGTACTTGGGGAGCTGTTTTTT CASSVGLAVLGELFF
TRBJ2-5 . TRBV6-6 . TGTGCCAGTGCGGGGGCTCTTCCGGAGGGGACCCAGTACTTC CASAGALPEGTQYF
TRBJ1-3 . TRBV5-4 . TGTGCCAGCAGCAGGGACACAGCGTTCTCTGGAAACACCATATATTTT CASSRDTAFSGNTIYF
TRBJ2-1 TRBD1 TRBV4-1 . TGCGCCAGCAGCCAAACCCTCGGACAGGTCTCCTACAATGAGCAGTTCTTC CASSQTLGQVSYNEQFF
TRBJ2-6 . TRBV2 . TGTGCCAGCAGTTATTACTCTGGGGCCAACGTCCTGACTTTC CASSYYSGANVLTF
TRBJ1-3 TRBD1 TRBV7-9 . TGTGCCAGCAGCCCGGGACAGAACTCTGGAAACACCATATATTTT CASSPGQNSGNTIYF
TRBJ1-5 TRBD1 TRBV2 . TGTGCCAGCAGTGGGACAGGGGTGAAACAGCCCCAGCATTTT CASSGTGVKQPQHF
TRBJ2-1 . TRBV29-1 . TGCAGCGTTGAGGCTGTCGCCTACAATGAGCAGTTCTTC CSVEAVAYNEQFF
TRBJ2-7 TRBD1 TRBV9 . TGTGCCAGCAGCCCACGACAGGGGGCTTCCTACGAGCAGTACTTC CASSPRQGASYEQYF
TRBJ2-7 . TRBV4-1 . TGCGCCAGCAGCCAAGAAACAGGTGTCGACTACGAGCAGTACTTC CASSQETGVDYEQYF
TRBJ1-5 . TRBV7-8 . TGTGCCAGCAGCTTGGGCGCGGGGAATCAGCCCCAGCATTTT CASSLGAGNQPQHF
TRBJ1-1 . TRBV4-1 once TGCGCCAGCAGCCAAGATTGGAGGTGGGGGGGTGAAGCTTTCTTT CASSQDWRWGGEAFF
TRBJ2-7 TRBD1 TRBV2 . TGTGCCAGCTCTTTGGGACAGGGTAATTTCCACGAGCAGTACTTC CASSLGQGNFHEQYF
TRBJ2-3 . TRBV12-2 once TGTGCAAGTCTCCCGGGGGGGCCCCACACCACAGATACGCAGTATTTT CASLPGGPHTTDTQYF
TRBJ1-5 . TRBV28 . TGTGCCAGCAGTCCTGGCGGTAGCAATCAGCCCCAGCATTTT CASSPGGSNQPQHF
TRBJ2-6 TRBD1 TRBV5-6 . TGTGCCAGCAGCTTCGGGACAGGGGGCATCACTGGGGCCAACGTCCTGACTTTC CASSFGTGGITGANVLTF